These 24 T cell receptor beta chains originate from one sample sequenced in a study of blood T cell repertoires in COVID-19. Assay: immunoSEQ multiplex PCR; the TCRdb copy retains only in-frame clones and omits some. The sample has 120,000 or so clones, 85% to 90% seen once. The material sequenced was peripheral blood. These receptors were obtained from an elderly man with active or convalescent COVID-19.

The J gene is TRBJ2-6, the V gene TRBV10-3, with 11 nucleotides matching TRBD1. This CDR3 has 15 residues. The J segment lost 4 bases and the V segment lost 11 bases, leaving 7 bases of the junction unmatched. Looked up from germline, CDR1 is ENHRY and CDR2 is SYGVKD. The CDR3 sequence is CAAGQGATGANVLTF. CDR3 coding DNA: TGTGCCGCCGGACAGGGGGCGACCGGGGCCAACGTCCTGACTTTC.

The V gene is TRBV16, the J gene TRBJ1-6; D is unclear. In germline, CDR1 is KGHSY, CDR2 FQNENV. Trimming pared 4 bases from V and 10 bases from J, leaving 14 bases between. CDR3 length equals 14 residues. For the CDR3, the DNA is TGTGCCAGCAGCCTCAAGACGGAGTTCTCACCCCTCCACTTT. It translates to CASSLKTEFSPLHF.

This clone appeared a single time. The rearrangement links TRBV11-3 to TRBJ1-1, with D maybe TRBD1 (6 bases). With 0 bases removed from V and 8 bases from J, the gap between germline ends came to 10 bases. Germline CDR1 is SGHNT and CDR2 is YENEEA. This CDR3 contains 13 residues. In DNA form, the CDR3 reads TGTGCCAGCAGCTTAGACTCAACAGGGGAAGCTTTCTTT. The encoded protein is CASSLDSTGEAFF.

The gene calls are TRBV11-2 and TRBJ2-5; D is possibly TRBD1 (5 bases). CDR1 is SGHAT, CDR2 FQNNGV, per germline. This CDR3 is built from 15 residues. Trimming stripped 2 bases from V and 5 bases from J, with 15 bases between. The CDR3 bases are TGTGCCAGCAGCTTAAGTTCGTGGACATCGGAGACCCAGTACTTC. Its protein product is CASSLSSWTSETQYF.

J is TRBJ2-5 and V is TRBV7-2; D is perhaps TRBD2 (5 bases). This CDR3 has 18 residues. Germline V CDR1 and CDR2: SGHTA, FQGNSA. Trimming removed 4 bases at V and 5 bases at J, with 26 bases between. The CDR3 region is CASSWENTGSPARETQYF. CDR3 bases: TGTGCCAGCAGCTGGGAGAATACGGGCAGTCCCGCGAGGGAGACCCAGTACTTC.

The chain is built from TRBV5-1 and TRBJ2-2, with 7 bases aligning to TRBD1. The V gene end was trimmed by 3 bases and the J gene end by 6 bases; junction bases not matched to a gene: 8. Germline loops: CDR1 SGHRS, CDR2 YFSETQ. The CDR3 length is 15 residues. The CDR3 loop reads CASSSTGTEAGELFF. The DNA of the CDR3 is TGCGCCAGCAGCTCAACCGGGACAGAGGCCGGGGAGCTGTTTTTT.

The chain uses TRBV2 and TRBJ1-6; a weak D match, TRBD1 (6 bases). This CDR3 contains 14 residues. Germline CDR1 and CDR2: SNHLY and FYNNEI. V gave up 3 bases and J gave up 6 bases, with 9 bases separating them. The CDR3 region is CASSDGQPNSPLHF. The CDR3 DNA reads as TGTGCCAGCAGTGACGGACAGCCTAATTCACCCCTCCACTTT.

This clone has only one observation. The chain carries TRBV9 and TRBJ1-2; 8 nucleotides line up with TRBD1. The germline gives CDR1 SGDLS, CDR2 YYNGEE. Losses at the gene ends were 0 bases for V and 1 base for J; bases not matched to a gene: 5. This CDR3 is built from 16 residues. CDR3 sequence reads: CASSVGSGGSNYGYTF. DNA of the CDR3: TGTGCCAGCAGCGTAGGGTCAGGGGGCAGTAACTATGGCTACACCTTC.

A single count supports this clone. This chain joins TRBV2 and TRBJ1-5; 8 bases fit TRBD1. Germline CDR1 reads SNHLY; CDR2 reads FYNNEI. V gave up 6 bases and J gave up 6 bases; unmatched junction bases: 7. The CDR3 contains 14 residues. DNA of the CDR3: TGTGCCAGCAGAAAAGAGACAGGGGTTCAGCCCCAGCATTTT. The encoded protein is CASRKETGVQPQHF.

The chain is built from TRBV6-1 and TRBJ1-2; 7 bases agree with TRBD1. Germline CDR1 and CDR2: MNHNS and SASEGT. The CDR3 sequence is 15 residues long. The ends lost 3 bases at V and 2 bases at J; junction bases unmatched: 6. CDR3 sequence reads: CASSEATGSNYGYTF. The CDR3 nucleotides read TGTGCCAGCAGTGAGGCGACAGGGTCCAACTATGGCTACACCTTC.

The rearrangement uses TRBV7-2 and TRBJ2-5, with D maybe TRBD2 (5 bases). Germline values: CDR1 SGHTA, CDR2 FQGNSA. The CDR3 is 19 residues long. Deletions cut 5 bases from V and 2 bases from J, with 27 bases between. The CDR3 region has the DNA TGTGCCAGCAGCCCAAATAGCGATCCCCAGGTCACCCCACAAGAGACCCAGTACTTC. Translated, it gives CASSPNSDPQVTPQETQYF.

This clone has only a few counts. The chain uses TRBV19 and TRBJ1-5, with 7 bases lining up with TRBD1. Germline CDR1 reads LNHDA; CDR2 reads SQIVND (reference sequence). The CDR3 totals 17 residues. Unmatched junction bases numbered 10, after V lost 5 bases and J lost 0 bases. CDR3 region: CASSEPTGRYSNQPQHF. The CDR3 nucleotides read TGTGCCAGTAGTGAACCGACAGGGCGTTATAGCAATCAGCCCCAGCATTTT.

This chain joins TRBV30 and TRBJ2-3, with 8 bases lining up with TRBD2. Unmatched junction bases numbered 5, after V lost 3 bases and J lost 3 bases. Germline V gene lookup returns CDR1 GTSNPN and CDR2 SVGIG (reference sequence). The CDR3 is 14 amino acids. The CDR3 loop reads CAWSGGRYTDTQYF. The CDR3 nucleotides read TGTGCCTGGAGCGGCGGGAGGTATACAGATACGCAGTATTTT.

This clone was observed a handful of times. The chain joins TRBV7-2 to TRBJ2-1, with TRBD2 identical over 9 bases. J lost 2 bases, V lost 1 base, and 3 bases had no gene match. CDR1 is SGHTA, CDR2 FQGNSA, per germline. This CDR3 is built from 16 residues. The CDR3 sequence: CASSLVGGRAYNEQFF. In nucleotides, the CDR3 is TGTGCCAGCAGCTTAGTAGGCGGGAGGGCCTACAATGAGCAGTTCTTC.

In its sample, this clone was seen a few times. The chain is built from TRBV6-5 and TRBJ1-1; 7 bases agree with TRBD1. CDR1 MNHEY and CDR2 SVGAGI come from the germline V gene. J lost 3 bases, V lost 4 bases, and 2 bases had no gene match. The CDR3 is 13 residues long. The CDR3 protein is CASSLGGHTEAFF. CDR3 DNA sequence: TGTGCCAGCAGTTTAGGGGGCCACACTGAAGCTTTCTTT.

This clone was counted only a few times. CDR3 loop: CASSRASGPRYNEQFF. CDR3 DNA: TGTGCCAGCAGTAGGGCTAGCGGACCCAGGTACAATGAGCAGTTCTTC. The chain combines TRBV6-2 or TRBV6-3 with TRBJ2-1, with 7 bases that match TRBD2. The CDR3 covers 16 residues. The germline CDR1 and CDR2 sequences are MNHEY and SVGEGT. V dropped 5 bases and J dropped 4; count of bases not matched to a gene: 11.

The chain couples TRBV7-9 to TRBJ1-3, with a weak D call TRBD1 (5 bases). Per germline, CDR1 SEHNR and CDR2 FQNEAQ (reference sequence). Trimming took 4 bases from V and 7 from J, leaving 14 bases between them. CDR3 length: 14 residues. The CDR3 reads CASSSGTHGNTIYF. The DNA for the CDR3 is TGTGCCAGCAGCTCCGGGACTCATGGGAACACCATATATTTT.

The V gene is TRBV10-3, the J gene TRBJ1-3; TRBD1 matches at 9 bases. The V gene's germline CDR1 is ENHRY and CDR2 SYGVKD. Trimming at V came to 3 bases and at J to 1 base, leaving 7 bases not matched to a gene. The CDR3 has 17 residues. The CDR3 DNA follows: TGTGCCATCAGTGAAGGCTTACAGGGGGCGTCTGGAAACACCATATATTTT. Residues: CAISEGLQGASGNTIYF.

Comment on this clone: The junction differs from germline at one of its ends, possibly a read error. The chain has TRBV15 and TRBJ1-4; perhaps TRBD1 as D (5 bases). The germline CDR1 and CDR2 sequences are LNHNV and YYDKDF (reference sequence). The CDR3 spans 14 residues. In DNA, the CDR3 is TGTGCCACCACCCCCGGGACTTATAATGAAAAGCTGTTTTTT. This translates into CATTPGTYNEKLFF.

The chain combines TRBV7-2 with TRBJ2-2; 10 bases line up with TRBD2. Germline values: CDR1 SGHTA, CDR2 FQGNSA. The CDR3 runs 16 residues. Trimming cost V 5 bases and J 1 base; bases outside gene matches: 4. The CDR3 protein is CASSPPSGGNTGELFF. CDR3 bases: TGTGCCAGCAGCCCGCCTAGCGGGGGGAACACCGGGGAGCTGTTTTTT.

J is TRBJ2-7 and V is TRBV28, with 7 bases identical to TRBD1. This CDR3 comprises 14 residues. CDR1 and CDR2 (germline): MDHEN, SYDVKM. Here the CDR3 DNA reads TGTGCCAGCAGTTCCCCTACGACAGGGAACTTTCACGTGGTC. Protein product: CASSSPTTGNFHVV.

The rearrangement uses TRBV5-1 and TRBJ2-1; TRBD2 agrees at 11 bases. Per the germline V gene, CDR1 is SGHRS and CDR2 is YFSETQ. The V gene end was trimmed by 0 bases and the J gene end by 1 base; junction bases not matched to a gene: 0. There are 16 residues in the CDR3. Here the CDR3 reads CASSLVAGGSYNEQFF. As DNA, the CDR3 is TGCGCCAGCAGCTTGGTAGCGGGGGGGTCCTACAATGAGCAGTTCTTC.

This clone occurred once. The gene calls are TRBV7-6 and TRBJ2-7; 7 nucleotides align to TRBD1. The germline V gene encodes CDR1 SGHVS and CDR2 FNYEAQ. The CDR3 spans 16 residues. J gave up 2 bases and V 0 bases, and 7 bases lay outside the gene matches. The CDR3 here is CASSLAPYRGAYEQYF. The CDR3 DNA sequence: TGTGCCAGCAGCTTAGCCCCCTACAGGGGTGCCTACGAGCAGTACTTC.

V gene TRBV6-5 combines with J gene TRBJ1-2; TRBD1 might be the D (6 bases). CDR3 length: 15 amino acids. V lost 2 bases and J lost 2, with 12 bases in between. Germline CDR1 is MNHEY and CDR2 is SVGAGI. The CDR3 reads CASSYGGGPNYGYTF. The CDR3 nucleotides are TGTGCCAGCAGTTACGGGGGGGGCCCCAACTATGGCTACACCTTC.